These 21 T cell receptor beta chains were all obtained from the same sample, sequenced in a study of T cell responses to AZD1222 COVID-19 vaccine. Data came from immunoSEQ multiplex PCR; TCRdb stores just in-frame clones and leaves some out. Here the sample spans fewer than 200,000 clones, 80% to 95% being singletons. The source material was peripheral blood, sampled on day 0 of AZD1222 vaccination. The receptors stem from an adult in good health.

This chain joins TRBV25-1 and TRBJ1-1; tentative D call: TRBD1 (6 bases). Looked up from germline, CDR1 is MGHDK and CDR2 is SYGVNS. V lost 7 bases and J lost 8, with 11 bases in between. The CDR3 is 11 amino acids. The CDR3 DNA reads TGTGCCAGCACTGCGACAGGAGAAGCTTTCTTT. Encoded protein: CASTATGEAFF.

This rearrangement joins TRBV15 to TRBJ2-2; D call uncertain. Germline V gene data show CDR1 as LNHNV and CDR2 as YYDKDF (reference sequence). The CDR3 spans 16 residues. V was clipped by 1 base and J by 4 bases, with 13 bases between them. CDR3 coding DNA: TGTGCCACCAGCAGAGGGTCGTTGCTCTCCACCGGGGAGCTGTTTTTT. Its translation is CATSRGSLLSTGELFF.

The genes are TRBV13 and TRBJ2-2; D remains unclear. Trimming removed 2 bases from V and 5 bases from J, with 3 bases in between. Germline values: CDR1 PRHDT, CDR2 FYEKMQ (reference sequence). This CDR3 is built from 12 residues. The CDR3 sequence: CASSLRTGELFF. Written as DNA, the CDR3 is TGTGCCAGCAGCTTACGAACCGGGGAGCTGTTTTTT.

The chain couples TRBV12-3 or TRBV12-4 to TRBJ1-1; D might be TRBD1 (6 bases). The length of the CDR3 is 13 residues. V lost 6 bases and J lost 0, with 8 bases in between. The CDR3 region has the DNA TGTGCCAGCAGCCAGGGGATGAACACTGAAGCTTTCTTT. This translates into CASSQGMNTEAFF.

The genes are TRBV18 and TRBJ1-3; 7 nucleotides line up with TRBD1. V lost 3 bases and J lost 3; bases outside the gene matches: 5. CDR3 length: 15 residues. Germline values: CDR1 KGHSH, CDR2 LQKENI. The CDR3 nucleotides are TGTGCCAGCTCACCGTTGACAGGGAATGGAAACACCATATATTTT. Translating it yields CASSPLTGNGNTIYF.

The V gene is TRBV12-3 or TRBV12-4, the J gene TRBJ1-1; tentatively, D is TRBD1 (6 bases). The CDR3 sequence is 13 residues long. V gave up 10 bases and J gave up 0 bases, with 12 bases separating them. The CDR3 loop reads CATNRVMNTEAFF. CDR3 nucleotide sequence: TGTGCCACCAACAGGGTGATGAACACTGAAGCTTTCTTT.

This sequence joins TRBV28 and TRBJ2-1, with TRBD1 identical over 8 bases. J was trimmed by 4 bases and V by 3 bases; bases with no gene match: 17. In germline, CDR1 is MDHEN, CDR2 SYDVKM. The CDR3 extends over 19 amino acids. Here the CDR3 DNA reads TGTGCCAGCAGTTTTCCGACACTAACACGGGACAGGTCTTACAATGAGCAGTTCTTC. Its protein product is CASSFPTLTRDRSYNEQFF.

The V and J genes are TRBV19 and TRBJ1-2; maybe TRBD1 (5 bases). V was pared by 4 bases and J by 4 bases, with 19 bases between. The germline V gene encodes CDR1 LNHDA and CDR2 SQIVND (reference sequence). This CDR3 has 16 residues. The CDR3 here is CASSTGTVGASYGYTF. The CDR3 region has the DNA TGTGCCAGTAGTACCGGGACGGTAGGTGCCTCCTATGGCTACACCTTC.

This clone showed up just once. This chain connects TRBV24-1 to TRBJ2-1; 7 bases agree with TRBD1. The V segment lost 5 bases and the J segment 5 bases; nucleotides outside the gene matches: 11. Germline V lookup: CDR1 KGHDR, CDR2 SFDVKD. This CDR3 contains 16 residues. The DNA for the CDR3 is TGTGCCACCAGTGCCCAGGGACAGCCTAACAACAATGAGCAGTTCTTC. It translates to CATSAQGQPNNNEQFF.

The chain uses TRBV9 and TRBJ2-3, with D tentatively TRBD1 (6 bases). Germline values: CDR1 SGDLS, CDR2 YYNGEE. The CDR3 is 15 residues long. Trimming pared 0 bases from V and 4 bases from J, leaving 12 bases between. CDR3 DNA: TGTGCCAGCAGCGTAGGAGGTGGGGGCCCAGATACGCAGTATTTT. Its protein product is CASSVGGGGPDTQYF. Full variable domain (remainder filled in from reference TRBV9 and TRBJ2-3): DSGVTQTPKHLITATGQRVTLRCSPRSGDLSVYWYQQSLDQGLQFLIQYYNGEERAKGNILERFSAQQFPDLHSELNLSSLELGDSALYFCASSVGGGGPDTQYFGPGTRLTVL.

The chain links TRBV3-1 (or the pseudogene TRBV3-2) to TRBJ2-7, with no clear D. This CDR3 region has 11 residues. V lost 5 bases to trimming and J lost 6 bases, with 8 bases between them. CDR1 and CDR2 from the germline V gene are LGHDT and YNNKEL (reference sequence). CDR3: CASSSAREQYF. The CDR3 DNA is TGTGCCAGCAGCAGCGCCCGCGAGCAGTACTTC.

This clone was detected a few times. The chain employs TRBV2 and TRBJ1-1; 8 bases match TRBD1. The germline V gene encodes CDR1 SNHLY and CDR2 FYNNEI. This CDR3 region has 16 residues. J lost 2 bases, V lost 5 bases, and 10 bases had no gene match. The CDR3 coding sequence is TGTGCCAGCAGTAACGAATTGACAGGGGACAACACTGAAGCTTTCTTT. As protein: CASSNELTGDNTEAFF.

This sequence joins TRBV7-2 and TRBJ1-4; D gene uncertain. The CDR3 runs 16 residues. Germline CDR1 is SGHTA and CDR2 is FQGNSA. Trimming cost V 2 bases and J 0 bases, with 10 bases left between them. The CDR3 DNA sequence: TGTGCCAGCAGCTTACAGACCCCGGCAACTAATGAAAAACTGTTTTTT. Residues: CASSLQTPATNEKLFF.

J is TRBJ2-1 and V is TRBV7-2; unclear D gene. V was trimmed by 0 bases and J by 6 bases, leaving 9 bases between them. The germline V gene has CDR1 SGHTA and CDR2 FQGNSA. The CDR3 spans 14 residues. The CDR3 region is CASSLAGGANEQFF. CDR3 in DNA: TGTGCCAGCAGCTTAGCGGGCGGAGCCAATGAGCAGTTCTTC.

V is TRBV19 and J is TRBJ1-1, with TRBD1 matching over 7 bases. The germline V gene encodes CDR1 LNHDA and CDR2 SQIVND (reference sequence). The CDR3 contains 11 residues. The J segment lost 12 bases and the V segment lost 5 bases, leaving 6 bases of the junction unmatched. CDR3 loop: CASSFGQATFF. Here the CDR3 DNA reads TGTGCCAGTAGTTTCGGACAGGCTACTTTCTTT.

This chain links TRBV6-4 with TRBJ2-2; maybe TRBD1 (6 bases). Trimming removed 6 bases at V and 8 bases at J, with 16 bases between. Germline V CDR1 and CDR2: MRHNA, SNTAGT. The CDR3 sequence is 14 residues long. The chain's CDR3 is CASRQEGDKGELFF. The CDR3 DNA sequence: TGTGCCAGCAGGCAAGAGGGGGATAAAGGGGAGCTGTTTTTT.

This clone has a handful of counts. The V and J genes are TRBV7-9 and TRBJ1-4; D may be TRBD1 (6 bases). The germline V gene encodes CDR1 SEHNR and CDR2 FQNEAQ (reference sequence). This CDR3 region has 15 residues. V lost 1 base and J 8 bases, leaving 14 bases between the germline ends. The CDR3 DNA sequence: TGTGCCAGCAGCTTAGATCGGGGGGCGAGGGAAAAACTGTTTTTT. Its protein is CASSLDRGAREKLFF. The full variable domain, rest sourced from reference TRBV7-9 and TRBJ1-4, is DTGVSQNPRHKITKRGQNVTFRCDPISEHNRLYWYRQTLGQGPEFLTYFQNEAQLEKSRLLSDRFSAERPKGSFSTLEIQRTEQGDSAMYLCASSLDRGAREKLFFGSGTQLSVL.

This clone was recorded once. The V call is TRBV4-1, the J call TRBJ1-1; unclear D gene. The CDR3 runs to 14 residues. Between the trimmed V and J ends, which lost 1 base and 1 base, there was a span of 7 bases. Germline V CDR1 and CDR2: MGHRA, YSYEKL. The CDR3 reads CASSQVGTNTEAFF. For the CDR3, the DNA is TGCGCCAGCAGCCAAGTGGGAACGAACACTGAAGCTTTCTTT.

The chain joins TRBV28 to TRBJ1-2, with D possibly TRBD1 on 5 matching bases. Germline V lookup: CDR1 MDHEN, CDR2 SYDVKM. The CDR3 loop spans 17 amino acids. V was clipped by 6 bases and J by 7 bases, with 27 bases between them. CDR3 nucleotide sequence: TGTGCCAGCAGCCTGATTGGAGGCCAGACAGTTCAGGGTGGCTACACCTTC. Translation: CASSLIGGQTVQGGYTF.

V is TRBV11-2 and J is TRBJ1-1; 7 bases line up with TRBD1. The CDR3 has 17 residues. The ends lost 5 bases at V and 1 base at J; junction bases unmatched: 13. CDR1 SGHAT and CDR2 FQNNGV come from the germline V gene. Here the CDR3 DNA reads TGTGCCAGCAGCCCGCGAATAAAGGACAGGAGGAACACTGAAGCTTTCTTT. It encodes CASSPRIKDRRNTEAFF. Filled out from reference TRBV11-2 and TRBJ1-1, the complete variable domain reads EAGVAQSPRYKIIEKRQSVAFWCNPISGHATLYWYQQILGQGPKLLIQFQNNGVVDDSQLPKDRFSAERLKGVDSTLKIQPAKLEDSAVYLCASSPRIKDRRNTEAFFGQGTRLTVV.

The chain is built from TRBV19 and TRBJ1-2, with 9 bases lining up with TRBD1. The germline gives CDR1 LNHDA, CDR2 SQIVND (reference sequence). With 7 bases clipped from V and 2 bases from J, the junction kept 8 bases outside the gene matches. This CDR3 region has 15 residues. The CDR3: CASTKSGTGNYGYTF. For the CDR3, the DNA is TGTGCCAGTACTAAAAGCGGGACAGGGAACTATGGCTACACCTTC.